Listed below are T cell receptor beta chains from one sample, sequenced in a study of PD-L1 blockade in urothelial cancer. TCRdb's copy holds only in-frame clones and misses some; the assay was immunoSEQ multiplex PCR. The sample comprises tens of thousands of clones, around 84% of which are singletons, and around 1.9% rests with the top ten. This specimen was PBMCs, taken around atezolizumab (anti-PD-L1) treatment. The source of these receptors is a man in his sixties with urothelial cancer. The CDR3 runs from the conserved cysteine through the conserved F or W. The D gene is left open where the match is weak. Only part of the rows carry a size: once, few, many, or a class if the clone is expanded.

d_call	v_call	clone_size	j_call	cdr3_nt	cdr3_aa
TRBD1	TRBV19	once	TRBJ1-2	TGTGCCAGTAGTATAGAAAGCGTGGGACAGGGGGCGAATGGCTACACCTTC	CASSIESVGQGANGYTF
TRBD1	TRBV6-1	NA	TRBJ2-4	TGTGCCAGCAGTGAAGCGACAGGGGCGAAACTAGCCAAAAACATTCAGTACTTC	CASSEATGAKLAKNIQYF
TRBD1	TRBV28	NA	TRBJ2-1	TGTGCCAGCAGTTTCCCGACCAGGGGGAACAATGAGCAGTTCTTC	CASSFPTRGNNEQFF
NA	TRBV7-6	NA	TRBJ2-6	TGTGCCAGCAGCCTGGCAGGGATCTCTGGGGCCAACGTCCTGACTTTC	CASSLAGISGANVLTF
TRBD2	TRBV15	NA	TRBJ2-3	TGTGCCACCAGCAGAGACTCACGGACTAGCGGGAGGCCCGATACGCAGTATTTT	CATSRDSRTSGRPDTQYF
NA	TRBV18	NA	TRBJ1-4	TGTGCCAGCTCACCAACAACCTTAAGGGGTTCCACTAATGAAAAACTGTTTTTT	CASSPTTLRGSTNEKLFF
NA	TRBV18	NA	TRBJ2-7	TGTGCCAGCTCAGCCGGGTTGGACTACGAGCAGTACTTC	CASSAGLDYEQYF
NA	TRBV25-1	NA	TRBJ2-1	TGTGCCAGCAGTTTCCGACAAAAGCAGTTCTTC	CASSFRQKQFF
NA	TRBV6-1	once	TRBJ1-1	TGTGCCACACGGTTAATCGCTGAAGCTTTCTTT	CATRLIAEAFF
NA	TRBV29-1	NA	TRBJ1-2	TGCAGCGTCCAGACACAGAACTATGGCTACACCTTC	CSVQTQNYGYTF
TRBD2	TRBV7-8	NA	TRBJ2-1	TGTGCCAGCAGCTTATATTGGCGGGAGGAGGGTGAGCAGTTCTTC	CASSLYWREEGEQFF
TRBD1	TRBV9	once	TRBJ2-1	TGTGCCACCTCCGGGACAGGGACTGAAAATGAGCAGTTCTTC	CATSGTGTENEQFF
NA	TRBV29-1	once	TRBJ2-1	TGCAGCGTTGACAGGGCCGACAATGAGCAGTTCTTC	CSVDRADNEQFF
NA	TRBV23-1	NA	TRBJ2-2	TGCGCCAGCAGTCCCGGTGGAGTGCCCACCGGGGAGCTGTTTTTT	CASSPGGVPTGELFF
NA	TRBV5-1	NA	TRBJ2-2	TGCGCCAGCAGCTTGACGGGGGGCTGGAGCGGGGAGCTGTTTTTT	CASSLTGGWSGELFF
NA	TRBV9	NA	TRBJ1-1	TGTGCCAGCAGCCCAGGGTCAACGTGGGGCCGGAACACTGAAGCTTTCTTT	CASSPGSTWGRNTEAFF
NA	TRBV28	NA	TRBJ2-7	TGTGCCAGCAGTACGCCCTCAGGGGCCCACGAGCAGTACTTC	CASSTPSGAHEQYF
NA	TRBV6-1	few	TRBJ1-1	TGTGCCAGCACCATGGGGGCGATGACTGAAGCTTTCTTT	CASTMGAMTEAFF
TRBD1	TRBV2	NA	TRBJ1-2	TGTGCCAGCACCGGACAGGGGATAGGCTATGGCTACACCTTC	CASTGQGIGYGYTF
TRBD2	TRBV7-9	NA	TRBJ2-2	TGTGCCAGCAGCCTGCGGACTAGCGGGAGTAGCACCGGGGAGCTGTTTTTT	CASSLRTSGSSTGELFF
TRBD1	TRBV29-1	NA	TRBJ1-1	TGCAGCGCGGGACAGGGGAGAGAGCGTGAAGCTTTCTTT	CSAGQGREREAFF
NA	TRBV5-1	NA	TRBJ1-1	TGCGCCAGCAAGGAGGGTGTCAACACTGAAGCTTTCTTT	CASKEGVNTEAFF